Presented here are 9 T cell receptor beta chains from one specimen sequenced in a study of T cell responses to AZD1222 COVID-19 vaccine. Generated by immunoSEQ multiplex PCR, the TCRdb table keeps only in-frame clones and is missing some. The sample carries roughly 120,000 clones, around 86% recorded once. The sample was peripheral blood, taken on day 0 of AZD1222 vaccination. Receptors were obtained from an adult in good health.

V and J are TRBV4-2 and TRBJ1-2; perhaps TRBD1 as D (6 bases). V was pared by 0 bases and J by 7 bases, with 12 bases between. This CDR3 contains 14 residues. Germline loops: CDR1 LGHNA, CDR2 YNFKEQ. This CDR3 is CASSQDRDRFGYTF. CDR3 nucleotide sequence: TGTGCCAGCAGCCAAGATAGAGACAGGTTTGGCTACACCTTC.

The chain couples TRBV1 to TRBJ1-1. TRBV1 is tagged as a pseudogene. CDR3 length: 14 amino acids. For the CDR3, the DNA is TGCACCAGCAGCCTGGGGGGCCCCAACACTGAAGCTTTCTTT. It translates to CTSSLGGPNTEAFF.

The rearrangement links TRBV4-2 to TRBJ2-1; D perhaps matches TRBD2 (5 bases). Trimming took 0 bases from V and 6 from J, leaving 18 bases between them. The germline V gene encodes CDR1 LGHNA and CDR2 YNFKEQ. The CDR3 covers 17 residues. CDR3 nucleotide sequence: TGTGCCAGCAGCCAAGATGGGAGCTCCGTTGGGTTCAATGAGCAGTTCTTC. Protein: CASSQDGSSVGFNEQFF.

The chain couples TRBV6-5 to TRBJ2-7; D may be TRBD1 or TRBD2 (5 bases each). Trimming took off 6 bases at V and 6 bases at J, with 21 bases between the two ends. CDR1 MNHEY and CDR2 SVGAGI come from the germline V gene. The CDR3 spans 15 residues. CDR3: CASRDVGTQAGEQYF. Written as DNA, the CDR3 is TGTGCCAGCAGGGACGTAGGGACCCAGGCGGGCGAGCAGTACTTC.

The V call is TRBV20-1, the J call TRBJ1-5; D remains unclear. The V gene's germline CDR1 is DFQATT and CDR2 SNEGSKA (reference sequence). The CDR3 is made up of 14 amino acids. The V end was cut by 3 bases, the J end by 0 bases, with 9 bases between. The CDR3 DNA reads TGCAGTGCTAGTGACCACTATAGCAATCAGCCCCAGCATTTT. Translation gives CSASDHYSNQPQHF.

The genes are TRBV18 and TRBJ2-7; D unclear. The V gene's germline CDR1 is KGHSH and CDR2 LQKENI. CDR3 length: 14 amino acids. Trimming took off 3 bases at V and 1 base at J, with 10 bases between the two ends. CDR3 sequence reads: CASSPVGSSYEQYF. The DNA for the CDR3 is TGTGCCAGCTCACCGGTGGGCTCTTCCTACGAGCAGTACTTC.

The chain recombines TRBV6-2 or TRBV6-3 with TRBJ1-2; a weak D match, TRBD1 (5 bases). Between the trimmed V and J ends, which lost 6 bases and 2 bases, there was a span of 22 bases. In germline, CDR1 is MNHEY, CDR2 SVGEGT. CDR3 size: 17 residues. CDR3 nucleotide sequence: TGTGCCAGCAGCCCTCTCCGTCTTTGGGCAGGGAACTATGGCTACACCTTC. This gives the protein CASSPLRLWAGNYGYTF.

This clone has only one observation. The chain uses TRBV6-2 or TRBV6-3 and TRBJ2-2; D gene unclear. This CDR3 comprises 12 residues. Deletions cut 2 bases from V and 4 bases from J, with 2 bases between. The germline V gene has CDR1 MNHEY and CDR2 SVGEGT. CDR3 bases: TGTGCCAGCAGTTACCCCACCGGGGAGCTGTTTTTT. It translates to CASSYPTGELFF.

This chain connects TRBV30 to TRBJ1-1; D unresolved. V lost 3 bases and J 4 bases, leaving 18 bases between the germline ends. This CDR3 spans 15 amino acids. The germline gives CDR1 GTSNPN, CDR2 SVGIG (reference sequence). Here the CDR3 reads CAWRAAERYVTEAFF. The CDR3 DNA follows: TGTGCCTGGAGGGCCGCGGAAAGGTATGTCACTGAAGCTTTCTTT.